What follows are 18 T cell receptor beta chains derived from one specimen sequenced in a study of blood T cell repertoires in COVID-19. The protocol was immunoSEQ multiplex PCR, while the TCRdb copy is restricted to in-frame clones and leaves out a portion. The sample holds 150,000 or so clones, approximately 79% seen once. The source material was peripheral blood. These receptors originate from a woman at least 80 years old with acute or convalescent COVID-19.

The CDR3 bases are TGTGCCAGCAGCTCAGGACTGACGGATGCTTTCTTT. The encoded protein is CASSSGLTDAFF. The V gene is TRBV5-6, the J gene TRBJ1-1; D gene ambiguous. Germline V gene sequence: CDR1 SGHDT, CDR2 YYEEEE. This CDR3 spans 12 amino acids. The V and J ends lost 3 bases and 11 bases respectively, with 14 bases between them.

This CDR3 reads CASSLRDRVSPLHF. The DNA of the CDR3 is TGTGCCAGCTCACTGAGGGACAGGGTTTCACCCCTCCACTTT. J is TRBJ1-6 and V is TRBV18, with 9 positions matching TRBD1. This CDR3 has 14 amino acids. Germline V lookup: CDR1 KGHSH, CDR2 LQKENI. Trimming at V came to 4 bases and at J to 9 bases, leaving 4 bases not matched to a gene.

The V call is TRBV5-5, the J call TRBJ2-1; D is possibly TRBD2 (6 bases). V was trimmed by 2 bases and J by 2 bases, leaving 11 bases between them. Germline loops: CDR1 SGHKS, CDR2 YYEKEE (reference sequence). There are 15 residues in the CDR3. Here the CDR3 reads CASSFGLSTYNEQFF. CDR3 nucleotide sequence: TGTGCCAGCAGCTTCGGACTATCGACCTACAATGAGCAGTTCTTC.

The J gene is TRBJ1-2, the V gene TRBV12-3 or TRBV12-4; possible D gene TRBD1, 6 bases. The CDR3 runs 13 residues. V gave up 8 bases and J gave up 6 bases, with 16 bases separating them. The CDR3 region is CASWLSGVHGYTF. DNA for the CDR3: TGTGCCAGCTGGTTGTCAGGGGTCCATGGCTACACCTTC.

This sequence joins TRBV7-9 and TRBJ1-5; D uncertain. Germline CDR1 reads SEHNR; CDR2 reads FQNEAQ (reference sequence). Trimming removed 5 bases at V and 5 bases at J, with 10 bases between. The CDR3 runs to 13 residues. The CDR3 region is CASSPSGDQPQHF. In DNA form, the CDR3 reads TGTGCCAGCAGCCCCAGCGGGGATCAGCCCCAGCATTTT. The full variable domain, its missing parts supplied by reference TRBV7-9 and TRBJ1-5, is DTGVSQNPRHKITKRGQNVTFRCDPISEHNRLYWYRQTLGQGPEFLTYFQNEAQLEKSRLLSDRFSAERPKGSFSTLEIQRTEQGDSAMYLCASSPSGDQPQHFGDGTRLSIL.

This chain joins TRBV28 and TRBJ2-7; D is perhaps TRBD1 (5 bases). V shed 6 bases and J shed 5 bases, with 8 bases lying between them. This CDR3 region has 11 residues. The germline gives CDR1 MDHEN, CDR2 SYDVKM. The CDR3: CASSRRDEQYF. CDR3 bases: TGTGCCAGCAGCCGCAGGGACGAGCAGTACTTC.

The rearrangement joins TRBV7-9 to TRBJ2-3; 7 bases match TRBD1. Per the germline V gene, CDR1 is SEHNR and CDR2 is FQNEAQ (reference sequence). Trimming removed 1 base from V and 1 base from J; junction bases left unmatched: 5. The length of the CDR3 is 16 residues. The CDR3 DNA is TGTGCCAGCAGCTTAGGAACAGGGGTGGGCACAGATACGCAGTATTTT. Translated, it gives CASSLGTGVGTDTQYF.

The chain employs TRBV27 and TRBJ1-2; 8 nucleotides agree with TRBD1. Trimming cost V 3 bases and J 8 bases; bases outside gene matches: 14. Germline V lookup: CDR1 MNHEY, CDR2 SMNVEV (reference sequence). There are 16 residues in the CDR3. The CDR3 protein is CASSFGQGAVGSGYTF. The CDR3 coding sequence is TGTGCCAGCAGTTTCGGTCAGGGGGCCGTGGGGAGCGGCTACACCTTC.

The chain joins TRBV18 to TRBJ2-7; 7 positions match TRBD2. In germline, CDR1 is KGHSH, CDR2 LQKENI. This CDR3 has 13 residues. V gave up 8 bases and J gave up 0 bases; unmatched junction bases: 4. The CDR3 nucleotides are TGTGCCAGCCAGACTAGCAGCTCCTACGAGCAGTACTTC. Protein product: CASQTSSSYEQYF.

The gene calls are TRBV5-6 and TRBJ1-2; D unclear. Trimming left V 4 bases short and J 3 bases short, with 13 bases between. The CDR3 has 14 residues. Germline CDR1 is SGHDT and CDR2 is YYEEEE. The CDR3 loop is CASSPTGYYYGYTF. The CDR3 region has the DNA TGTGCCAGCAGCCCCACGGGGTATTACTATGGCTACACCTTC. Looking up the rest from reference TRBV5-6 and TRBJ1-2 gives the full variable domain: DAGVTQSPTHLIKTRGQQVTLRCSPKSGHDTVSWYQQALGQGPQFIFQYYEEEERQRGNFPDRFSGHQFPNYSSELNVNALLLGDSALYLCASSPTGYYYGYTFGSGTRLTVV.

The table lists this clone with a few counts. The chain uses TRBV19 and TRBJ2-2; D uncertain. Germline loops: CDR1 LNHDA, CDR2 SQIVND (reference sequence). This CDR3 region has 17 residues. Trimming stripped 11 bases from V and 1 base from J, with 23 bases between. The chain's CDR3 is CAVRISLGPRNTGELFF. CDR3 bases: TGTGCCGTGAGAATTTCCCTGGGCCCGAGGAACACCGGGGAGCTGTTTTTT.

CDR3 region: CAWIEDRAGSPLHF. The CDR3 bases are TGTGCCTGGATCGAGGACAGGGCGGGTTCACCCCTCCACTTT. The chain has TRBV30 and TRBJ1-6, with 8 bases aligning to TRBD1. CDR1 and CDR2 (germline): GTSNPN, SVGIG (reference sequence). The junction had 8 bases not matched to a gene; V was cut back by 4 bases and J by 9 bases. The length of the CDR3 is 14 residues. The whole variable domain, filled in from reference TRBV30 and TRBJ1-6, reads SQTIHQWPATLVQPVGSPLSLECTVEGTSNPNLYWYRQAAGRGLQLLFYSVGIGQISSEVPQNLSASRPQDRQFILSSKKLLLSDSGFYLCAWIEDRAGSPLHFGNGTRLTVT.

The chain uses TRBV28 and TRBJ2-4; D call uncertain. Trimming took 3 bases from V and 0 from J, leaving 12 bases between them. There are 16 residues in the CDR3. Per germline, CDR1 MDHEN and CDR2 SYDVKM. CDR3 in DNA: TGTGCCAGCAGTTTGGCAGGTACCCTAGCCAAAAACATTCAGTACTTC. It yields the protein CASSLAGTLAKNIQYF. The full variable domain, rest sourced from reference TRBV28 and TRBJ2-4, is DVKVTQSSRYLVKRTGEKVFLECVQDMDHENMFWYRQDPGLGLRLIYFSYDVKMKEKGDIPEGYSVSREKKERFSLILESASTNQTSMYLCASSLAGTLAKNIQYFGAGTRLSVL.

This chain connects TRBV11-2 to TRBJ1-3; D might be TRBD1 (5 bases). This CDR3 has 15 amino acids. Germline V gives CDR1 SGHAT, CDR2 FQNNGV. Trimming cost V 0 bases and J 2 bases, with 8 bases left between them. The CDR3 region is CASSLDTRAGNTIYF. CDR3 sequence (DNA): TGTGCCAGCAGCTTAGATACCAGGGCTGGAAACACCATATATTTT.

The CDR3 loop is CASSPWTSGIEELFF. DNA of the CDR3: TGCGCCAGCAGCCCTTGGACTAGCGGGATTGAGGAGCTGTTTTTT. J is TRBJ2-2 and V is TRBV5-1; the match to TRBD2 covers 12 bases. The CDR3 runs 15 residues. V was clipped by 4 bases and J by 10 bases; unmatched bases: 8. Germline CDR1 reads SGHRS; CDR2 reads YFSETQ.

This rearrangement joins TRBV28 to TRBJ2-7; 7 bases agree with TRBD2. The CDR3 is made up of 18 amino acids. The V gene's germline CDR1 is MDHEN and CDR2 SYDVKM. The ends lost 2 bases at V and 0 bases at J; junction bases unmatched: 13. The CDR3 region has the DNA TGTGCCAGCAGTTTACTGACTAGCCCAGACCCTCTCTCCTACGAGCAGTACTTC. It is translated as CASSLLTSPDPLSYEQYF.

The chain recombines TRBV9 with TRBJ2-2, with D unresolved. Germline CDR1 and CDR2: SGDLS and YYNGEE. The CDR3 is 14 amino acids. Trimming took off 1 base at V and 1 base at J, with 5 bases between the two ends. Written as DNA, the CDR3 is TGTGCCAGCAGCGTAAGCCTGAACACCGGGGAGCTGTTTTTT. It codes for CASSVSLNTGELFF.

The CDR3 sequence: CASSQYREGEQFF. The CDR3 DNA reads as TGCGCCAGCAGCCAATACAGGGAAGGTGAGCAGTTCTTC. This sequence joins TRBV4-1 and TRBJ2-1, with D possibly TRBD1 on 6 matching bases. The V end lost 2 bases, the J end lost 9 bases, and 11 bases lay between the germline ends. CDR1 MGHRA and CDR2 YSYEKL come from the germline V gene. The CDR3 has 13 residues.